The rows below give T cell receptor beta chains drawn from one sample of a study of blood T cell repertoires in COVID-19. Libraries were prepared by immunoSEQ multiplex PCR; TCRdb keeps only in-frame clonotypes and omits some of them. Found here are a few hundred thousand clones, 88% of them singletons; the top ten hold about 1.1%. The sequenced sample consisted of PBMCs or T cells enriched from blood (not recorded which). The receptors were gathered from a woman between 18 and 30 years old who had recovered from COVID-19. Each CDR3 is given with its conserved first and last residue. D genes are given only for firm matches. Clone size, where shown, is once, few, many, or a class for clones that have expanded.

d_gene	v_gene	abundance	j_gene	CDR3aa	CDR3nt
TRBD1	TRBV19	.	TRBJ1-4	CASSVGGGNEKLFF	TGTGCCAGTAGTGTAGGGGGCGGCAATGAAAAACTGTTTTTT
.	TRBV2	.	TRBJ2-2	CASSAGLGTGELFF	TGTGCCAGCAGTGCCGGACTTGGCACCGGGGAGCTGTTTTTT
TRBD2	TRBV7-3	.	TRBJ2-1	CASSPIAGGWNEQFF	TGTGCCAGCAGCCCGATAGCGGGGGGCTGGAATGAGCAGTTCTTC
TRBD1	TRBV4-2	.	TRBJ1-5	CASSPGTGGLPGNQPQHF	TGTGCCAGCAGCCCCGGGACAGGGGGTTTACCTGGCAATCAGCCCCAGCATTTT
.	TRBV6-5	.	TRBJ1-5	CASSRQVTNQPQHF	TGTGCCAGCAGTAGACAGGTGACCAATCAGCCCCAGCATTTT
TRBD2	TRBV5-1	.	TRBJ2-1	CASSGGTSGGAEQFF	TGCGCCAGCAGCGGGGGGACTAGCGGGGGGGCCGAGCAGTTCTTC
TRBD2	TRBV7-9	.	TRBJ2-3	CASSLSSGYTDTQYF	TGTGCCAGCAGCTTATCTAGCGGATACACAGATACGCAGTATTTT
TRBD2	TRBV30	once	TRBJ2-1	CSARVLAAEQFF	TGTTCCGCACGCGTGCTAGCGGCTGAGCAGTTCTTC
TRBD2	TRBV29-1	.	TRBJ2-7	CSVALGGWNEQYF	TGCAGCGTTGCCCTCGGGGGGTGGAACGAGCAGTACTTC
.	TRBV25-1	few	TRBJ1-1	CASVPRTGISWETEAFF	TGTGCCAGCGTACCTCGTACAGGGATATCTTGGGAAACTGAAGCTTTCTTT
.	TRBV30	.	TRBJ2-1	CAWSWSSRADGNEQFF	TGTGCCTGGAGTTGGTCTAGTCGAGCGGACGGGAATGAGCAGTTCTTC
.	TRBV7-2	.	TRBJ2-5	CASSLMRVQETQYF	TGTGCCAGCAGCTTAATGAGGGTCCAAGAGACCCAGTACTTC
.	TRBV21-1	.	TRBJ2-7	CASSRGAPLHHSYEQYF	TGTGCCAGCAGCCGGGGGGCGCCCCTGCACCACTCCTACGAGCAGTACTTC
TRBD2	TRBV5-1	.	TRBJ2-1	CASSSIAGVINEQFF	TGCGCCAGCAGCTCAATAGCGGGGGTTATCAATGAGCAGTTCTTC
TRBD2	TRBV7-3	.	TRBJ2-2	CASSLGLAGAYTGELFF	TGTGCCAGCAGCCTCGGACTAGCGGGGGCCTACACCGGGGAGCTGTTTTTT
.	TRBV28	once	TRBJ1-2	CASSLSGFEAANYGYTF	TGTGCCAGCAGTTTATCGGGGTTCGAGGCAGCTAACTATGGCTACACCTTC
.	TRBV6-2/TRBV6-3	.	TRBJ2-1	CASSPDWIRYNEQFF	TGTGCCAGCAGTCCCGACTGGATACGCTACAATGAGCAGTTCTTC
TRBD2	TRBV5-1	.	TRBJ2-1	CASSGIAGEPYNEQFF	TGCGCCAGCAGCGGGATAGCGGGGGAACCCTACAATGAGCAGTTCTTC
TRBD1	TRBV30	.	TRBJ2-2	CAWSHPGGFGELFF	TGTGCCTGGAGTCACCCAGGGGGCTTCGGGGAGCTGTTTTTT
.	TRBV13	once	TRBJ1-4	CASSLGIGQPNEKLFF	TGTGCCAGCAGCTTAGGAATCGGACAGCCTAATGAAAAACTGTTTTTT
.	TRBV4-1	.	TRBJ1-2	CASSQDTFGGRNYGYTF	TGCGCCAGCAGCCAAGATACCTTCGGTGGGAGGAACTATGGCTACACCTTC
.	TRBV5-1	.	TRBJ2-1	CASSGAIANSYNEQFF	TGCGCCAGCAGCGGGGCTATCGCGAACTCCTACAATGAGCAGTTCTTC
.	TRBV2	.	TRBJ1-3	CASRTDSGNTIYF	TGTGCCAGCAGGACGGACAGTGGAAACACCATATATTTT
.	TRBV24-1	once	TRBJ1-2	CATSDPLRGNYGYTF	TGTGCCACCAGTGATCCGCTTAGAGGGAACTATGGCTACACCTTC
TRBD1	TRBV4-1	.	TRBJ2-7	CASSLQGASSYEQYF	TGCGCCAGCAGCCTACAGGGGGCAAGCTCCTACGAGCAGTACTTC
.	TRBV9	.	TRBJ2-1	CASSVISRDEQFF	TGTGCCAGCAGCGTTATTAGTCGCGATGAGCAGTTCTTC
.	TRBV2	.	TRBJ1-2	CASSSGGKSYGYTF	TGTGCCAGCAGTTCCGGGGGGAAGAGCTATGGCTACACCTTC
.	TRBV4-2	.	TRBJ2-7	CASGERLFYEQYF	TGTGCCAGCGGTGAGCGGCTATTCTACGAGCAGTACTTC
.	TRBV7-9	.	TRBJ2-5	CASSSYRVREETQYF	TGTGCCAGCAGCTCGTACAGGGTACGCGAAGAGACCCAGTACTTC
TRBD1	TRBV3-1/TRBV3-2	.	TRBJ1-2	CASSQDPTGYHGYTF	TGTGCCAGCAGCCAAGATCCGACAGGGTATCATGGCTACACCTTC
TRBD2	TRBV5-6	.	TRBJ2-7	CASSRALAGLYEQYF	TGTGCCAGCAGCCGGGCCCTAGCGGGGCTCTACGAGCAGTACTTC
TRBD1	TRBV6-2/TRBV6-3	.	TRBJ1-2	CASSLPAGQQGASGYTF	TGTGCCAGCAGTTTGCCAGCGGGTCAGCAGGGGGCGTCTGGCTACACCTTC
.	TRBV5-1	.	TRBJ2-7	CASSPGVGGYEQYF	TGCGCCAGCAGCCCCGGAGTGGGTGGGTACGAGCAGTACTTC
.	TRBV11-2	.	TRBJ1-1	CASHPRGHTEAFF	TGTGCCAGCCATCCCCGGGGTCACACTGAAGCTTTCTTT
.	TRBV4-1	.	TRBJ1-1	CASSQITGWGFTEAFF	TGCGCCAGCAGCCAGATTACAGGGTGGGGGTTCACTGAAGCTTTCTTT
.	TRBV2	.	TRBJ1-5	CASSDREGNQPQHF	TGTGCCAGCAGTGACAGGGAGGGTAATCAGCCCCAGCATTTT
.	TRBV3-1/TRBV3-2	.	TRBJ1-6	CASSSGTGAPLHF	TGTGCCAGCAGCTCGGGAACGGGGGCACCCCTCCACTTT
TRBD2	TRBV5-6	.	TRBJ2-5	CASSLGLAGGKETQYF	TGTGCCAGCAGCCTAGGACTAGCGGGGGGAAAGGAGACCCAGTACTTC
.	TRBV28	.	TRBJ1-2	CASSSDRANYGYTF	TGTGCCAGCAGTTCGGACAGAGCTAACTATGGCTACACCTTC
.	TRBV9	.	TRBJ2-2	CASSLYTGELFF	TGTGCCAGCAGCCTCTACACCGGGGAGCTGTTTTTT
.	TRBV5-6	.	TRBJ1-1	CASSLWGEHTEAFF	TGTGCCAGCAGCTTGTGGGGGGAGCACACTGAAGCTTTCTTT
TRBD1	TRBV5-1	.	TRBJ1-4	CASSLDRAANEKLFF	TGCGCCAGCAGCCTCGACAGGGCTGCTAATGAAAAACTGTTTTTT
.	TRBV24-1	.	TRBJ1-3	CATSDGGGEGNTIYF	TGTGCCACCAGTGATGGGGGAGGGGAAGGAAACACCATATATTTT
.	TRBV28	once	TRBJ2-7	CASSPPYEQYF	TGTGCCAGCAGCCCTCCCTACGAGCAGTACTTC
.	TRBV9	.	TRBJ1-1	CASSVLGGNDKYEAFF	TGTGCCAGCAGCGTCTTGGGGGGTAACGACAAATATGAAGCTTTCTTT
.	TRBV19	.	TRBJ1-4	CASGTGGFEEKLFF	TGTGCCAGTGGGACGGGGGGCTTCGAGGAAAAACTGTTTTTT
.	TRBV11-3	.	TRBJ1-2	CASRPAGQTYGYTF	TGTGCCAGCAGACCAGCCGGACAGACCTATGGCTACACCTTC
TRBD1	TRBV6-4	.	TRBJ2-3	CATAGTGDTDTQYF	TGTGCCACCGCCGGGACAGGGGATACAGATACGCAGTATTTT